This is a list of T cell receptor beta chains from one sample in a study of blood T cell repertoires in COVID-19. Method: immunoSEQ multiplex PCR; TCRdb's copy keeps in-frame clones and lacks some. The sample shows some 60,000 clones, about 91% of them seen only once. Sequencing input: peripheral blood. Source of these receptors: a man in his fifties or sixties with acute or convalescent COVID-19. The CDR3 runs from the conserved cysteine through the conserved F or W. D genes are given only for firm matches. Clone sizes are given selectively: once, few, many, or a class where the clone is expanded.

J: TRBJ1-2
D: -
size: -
V: TRBV6-5
DNA: TGTGCCAGCAGACAAGGCACGGGGGGTGGCTACACCTTC
CDR3: CASRQGTGGGYTF

J: TRBJ2-6
D: -
size: -
V: TRBV27
DNA: TGTGCCAGCAGTTTACTGGGTGGGCCCAGCTCTGGGGCCAACGTCCTGACTTTC
CDR3: CASSLLGGPSSGANVLTF

J: TRBJ1-4
D: -
size: -
V: TRBV21-1
DNA: TGTGCCAGCAGTGCGAATGAAAAACTGTTTTTT
CDR3: CASSANEKLFF

J: TRBJ1-2
D: -
size: -
V: TRBV5-5
DNA: TGTGCCAGCAGCTTTAGGGACCTCGGGCGGGGTGGCTACACCTTC
CDR3: CASSFRDLGRGGYTF

J: TRBJ2-3
D: -
size: -
V: TRBV9
DNA: TGTGCCAGCAATCGGCGGGACACAGATACGCAGTATTTT
CDR3: CASNRRDTDTQYF

J: TRBJ2-3
D: -
size: -
V: TRBV7-3
DNA: TGTGCCAGCTCACGCGGGGGCACAGATACGCAGTATTTT
CDR3: CASSRGGTDTQYF

J: TRBJ1-2
D: TRBD1
size: -
V: TRBV5-4
DNA: TGTGCCAGCAGCAGACAGGGGGACTATGGCTACACCTTC
CDR3: CASSRQGDYGYTF

J: TRBJ2-7
D: TRBD2
size: -
V: TRBV27
DNA: TGTGCCAGCAGTAGGACTAGCGGGTTGTCCTACGAGCAGTACTTC
CDR3: CASSRTSGLSYEQYF

J: TRBJ1-5
D: -
size: -
V: TRBV6-5
DNA: TGTGCCAGCAGTTCCCAGGGCCCCCCTAGCAATCAGCCCCAGCATTTT
CDR3: CASSSQGPPSNQPQHF

J: TRBJ2-3
D: TRBD1
size: -
V: TRBV11-3
DNA: TGTGCCAGCAGCCTAGGATACAGGGGGCATGGGACAGATACGCAGTATTTT
CDR3: CASSLGYRGHGTDTQYF

J: TRBJ2-2
D: TRBD1
size: once
V: TRBV24-1
DNA: TGTGCCACCAGTGACCCTGACAGGGGAATAGGTAGCACCGGGGAGCTGTTTTTT
CDR3: CATSDPDRGIGSTGELFF

J: TRBJ1-1
D: -
size: -
V: TRBV7-2
DNA: TGTGCCAGCAGCTTATTGGGGCCCCTAAACACTGAAGCTTTCTTT
CDR3: CASSLLGPLNTEAFF

J: TRBJ1-4
D: TRBD1
size: -
V: TRBV7-9
DNA: TGTGCCGGGACAGAAGATAATGAAAAACTGTTTTTT
CDR3: CAGTEDNEKLFF

J: TRBJ2-1
D: TRBD1
size: once
V: TRBV9
DNA: TGTGCCAGCAGCGTGACAGGGGGCGGTTACAATGAGCAGTTCTTC
CDR3: CASSVTGGGYNEQFF

J: TRBJ2-7
D: -
size: -
V: TRBV18
DNA: TGTGCCAGCTCACCAAATCCAGGGCCCGGTGAGCAGTACTTC
CDR3: CASSPNPGPGEQYF

J: TRBJ2-7
D: TRBD2
size: -
V: TRBV3-1/TRBV3-2
DNA: TGTGCCAGCAGCCAGGGACTAGCGGGAGCTTTCGGCGAGCAGTACTTC
CDR3: CASSQGLAGAFGEQYF

J: TRBJ1-5
D: -
size: -
V: TRBV4-1
DNA: TGCGCCAGCAGCCAAGACGGAGCGTCAGATTTCCTGCAGCCCCAGCATTTT
CDR3: CASSQDGASDFLQPQHF

J: TRBJ1-6
D: TRBD1
size: -
V: TRBV14
DNA: TGTGCCAGCAGCCCCACAGGGGGATCCTATAATTCACCCCTCCACTTT
CDR3: CASSPTGGSYNSPLHF

J: TRBJ1-4
D: TRBD1
size: -
V: TRBV14
DNA: TGTGCCAGCAGCGGGACAGGGAAGCACAATGAAAAACTGTTTTTT
CDR3: CASSGTGKHNEKLFF

J: TRBJ1-1
D: -
size: -
V: TRBV6-2/TRBV6-3
DNA: TGTGCCAGCAGTTACTCTGGTCGGACTGAAGCTTTCTTT
CDR3: CASSYSGRTEAFF

J: TRBJ2-3
D: -
size: -
V: TRBV2
DNA: TGTGCCGGAAGGACAGATAACACAGATACGCAGTATTTT
CDR3: CAGRTDNTDTQYF

J: TRBJ2-5
D: TRBD1
size: -
V: TRBV2
DNA: TGTGCCAGCACCCCCTCCGGGACAGGGGTCCAAGAGACCCAGTACTTC
CDR3: CASTPSGTGVQETQYF

J: TRBJ1-1
D: -
size: -
V: TRBV27
DNA: TGTGCCAGCAGTCCCAGGCAGGCCTCTGAAGCTTTCTTT
CDR3: CASSPRQASEAFF

J: TRBJ1-1
D: -
size: -
V: TRBV10-3
DNA: TGTGCCATCAGGGGCCGCAGGGCCGACACTGAAGCTTTCTTT
CDR3: CAIRGRRADTEAFF

J: TRBJ2-7
D: -
size: -
V: TRBV28
DNA: TGTGCCAGCAAGGACAGTCCAGCCTACGAGCAGTACTTC
CDR3: CASKDSPAYEQYF

J: TRBJ1-5
D: -
size: -
V: TRBV2
DNA: TGTGCCAGCAACCAAGGGGCCAGGAGCAATCAGCCCCAGCATTTT
CDR3: CASNQGARSNQPQHF

J: TRBJ2-3
D: TRBD2
size: -
V: TRBV30
DNA: TGTGCCTGGGCTAGAGTGGTAGCGGGAGTAGTGAGGGATACGCAGTATTTT
CDR3: CAWARVVAGVVRDTQYF

J: TRBJ2-3
D: TRBD2
size: -
V: TRBV28
DNA: TGTGCCAGCAGTCCTAGCGGGAGGTATACAGATACGCAGTATTTT
CDR3: CASSPSGRYTDTQYF

J: TRBJ2-7
D: -
size: -
V: TRBV10-1
DNA: TGCGCCAGCAGGGATAGCGGCTCCTACGAGCAGTACTTC
CDR3: CASRDSGSYEQYF

J: TRBJ2-1
D: -
size: -
V: TRBV11-3
DNA: TGTGCCAGCAGCCCGCACGAGCAGGGTAGTGAGCAGTTCTTC
CDR3: CASSPHEQGSEQFF

J: TRBJ2-7
D: -
size: -
V: TRBV28
DNA: TGTGCCAGCAGTCCCCGGACAGAGCCGTACTTC
CDR3: CASSPRTEPYF

J: TRBJ2-7
D: -
size: -
V: TRBV19
DNA: TGTGCCAGTAGTGCCGGACTTCTGGGGAATCCCTACGAGCAGTACTTC
CDR3: CASSAGLLGNPYEQYF

J: TRBJ1-1
D: -
size: -
V: TRBV29-1
DNA: TGCAGCGTTGAAGATCAGGCGAACACTGAAGCTTTCTTT
CDR3: CSVEDQANTEAFF

J: TRBJ2-3
D: TRBD2
size: -
V: TRBV5-1
DNA: TGCGCCAGCAGCTTCAAGACTAGCGGGGGCCGCAGCACAGATACGCAGTATTTT
CDR3: CASSFKTSGGRSTDTQYF

J: TRBJ2-2
D: TRBD1
size: -
V: TRBV5-1
DNA: TGCGCCAGCAGCCTAACTGCCGGGACAGGGACCACCGGGGAGCTGTTTTTT
CDR3: CASSLTAGTGTTGELFF

J: TRBJ1-5
D: -
size: -
V: TRBV28
DNA: TGTGCCAGCAGTCAATACAGGGTTGGGGCTCAGCCCCAGCATTTT
CDR3: CASSQYRVGAQPQHF

J: TRBJ2-5
D: TRBD1
size: -
V: TRBV5-1
DNA: TGCGCCAGCAGCTTGGAGGGACAGATACAAGAGACCCAGTACTTC
CDR3: CASSLEGQIQETQYF

J: TRBJ2-2
D: TRBD2
size: -
V: TRBV28
DNA: TGTGCCAGCAGTAGGGCGGGAGGGGGCGCCAACACCGGGGAGCTGTTTTTT
CDR3: CASSRAGGGANTGELFF

J: TRBJ2-3
D: TRBD2
size: -
V: TRBV7-9
DNA: TGTGCCAGCAGCAGGGGCCTCCTAGCGGGAGGTCCAGATACGCAGTATTTT
CDR3: CASSRGLLAGGPDTQYF

J: TRBJ1-5
D: -
size: -
V: TRBV7-8
DNA: TGTGCCAGCAGCTTAGGACAAGTCAATCAGCCCCAGCATTTT
CDR3: CASSLGQVNQPQHF

J: TRBJ1-3
D: -
size: -
V: TRBV9
DNA: TGTGCCAGCAGCCCCGGGGGGGTGGACTCTGGAAACACCATATATTTT
CDR3: CASSPGGVDSGNTIYF

J: TRBJ1-4
D: -
size: -
V: TRBV28
DNA: TGTGCCAGCAGTCTACCGGGTCTTTCGGAAAAACTGTTTTTT
CDR3: CASSLPGLSEKLFF

J: TRBJ2-2
D: TRBD1
size: -
V: TRBV2
DNA: TGTGCCAGCAACAGACAGGGATCGAACACCGGGGAGCTGTTTTTT
CDR3: CASNRQGSNTGELFF

J: TRBJ2-2
D: -
size: -
V: TRBV7-3
DNA: TGTGCCAGCAGCTTAATTGGCCAGGCCGGGGAGCTGTTTTTT
CDR3: CASSLIGQAGELFF

J: TRBJ1-4
D: -
size: -
V: TRBV28
DNA: TGTGCCAGCAGTAATAAGGGGTCCCTTAATGAAAAACTGTTTTTT
CDR3: CASSNKGSLNEKLFF

J: TRBJ1-2
D: TRBD1
size: -
V: TRBV2
DNA: TGTGCCAGCAGGGACCGGACAGGGGAAGGGGGCTACACCTTC
CDR3: CASRDRTGEGGYTF

J: TRBJ2-1
D: TRBD2
size: -
V: TRBV7-2
DNA: TGTGCCAGCACCAACTTAGCGGGAGGTCCCAATGAGCAGTTCTTC
CDR3: CASTNLAGGPNEQFF

J: TRBJ2-5
D: TRBD1
size: medium-sized
V: TRBV28
DNA: TGTGCCAGCAGTTCCCCGGACAGGGGTTCGTGGGAGACCCAGTACTTC
CDR3: CASSSPDRGSWETQYF

J: TRBJ1-2
D: -
size: -
V: TRBV29-1
DNA: TGCAGCGTTGCCATCCTACTTAACTATGGCTACACCTTC
CDR3: CSVAILLNYGYTF

J: TRBJ2-1
D: TRBD2
size: -
V: TRBV27
DNA: TGTGCCAGCAGTCCACCTCCGACTAGCGGGAGGGCCACCCATGAGCAGTTCTTC
CDR3: CASSPPPTSGRATHEQFF

J: TRBJ2-7
D: TRBD2
size: few
V: TRBV27
DNA: TGTGCCAGCAGCCTACCGGGACTAGCGGGAGGATCCCTGAGAGAGCAGTACTTC
CDR3: CASSLPGLAGGSLREQYF

J: TRBJ2-7
D: TRBD1
size: -
V: TRBV11-2
DNA: TGTGCCAGCAGCTTTAGTGCTTCGGACAGGTACGAGCAGTACTTC
CDR3: CASSFSASDRYEQYF

J: TRBJ2-3
D: TRBD1
size: once
V: TRBV15
DNA: TGTGCCACCAGCAGAGGTTGGACAGGAGCTAGCACAGATACGCAGTATTTT
CDR3: CATSRGWTGASTDTQYF

J: TRBJ2-1
D: TRBD1
size: -
V: TRBV9
DNA: TGTGCCAGCAGCGTAGGGACAGGCTCCTACAATGAGCAGTTCTTC
CDR3: CASSVGTGSYNEQFF